These 28 T cell receptor beta chains share one sample of origin, sequenced in a study of OX40 agonist ivuxolimab in advanced cancers. Generated by immunoSEQ multiplex PCR, the TCRdb table keeps only in-frame clones and is missing some. The sample shows roughly 34,000 clones, around nine tenths of them seen only once. Sequences were derived from CD4+ or CD8+ T cells sorted from blood, sampled in a trial of the OX40 agonist ivuxolimab. These receptors were obtained from an adult with an advanced solid tumor such as melanoma, head and neck, liver or kidney cancer.

This chain links TRBV6-6 with TRBJ1-1, with D uncertain. The V and J ends lost 8 bases and 2 bases respectively, with 6 bases between them. There are 11 residues in the CDR3. Germline V lookup: CDR1 MNHNY, CDR2 SVGAGI (reference sequence). This CDR3 reads CASSTNTEAFF. Here the CDR3 DNA reads TGTGCCAGCTCAACTAACACTGAAGCTTTCTTT.

The rearrangement uses TRBV5-1 and TRBJ1-1, with unresolved D. In germline, CDR1 is SGHRS, CDR2 YFSETQ. V lost 0 bases to trimming and J lost 0 bases, with 3 bases between them. This CDR3 comprises 13 residues. Here the CDR3 reads CASSLDLNTEAFF. The CDR3, as DNA: TGCGCCAGCAGCTTGGACTTGAACACTGAAGCTTTCTTT.

This clone was counted once. The CDR3 nucleotides read TGCGCCAGCACTTACGGGACAAGGGCAAATGAGCAGTTCTTC. This encodes CASTYGTRANEQFF. The rearrangement joins TRBV5-1 to TRBJ2-1, with TRBD1 as a possible D gene (6 bases). This CDR3 is built from 14 residues. The V end lost 6 bases, the J end lost 7 bases, and 17 bases lay between the germline ends. Germline loops: CDR1 SGHRS, CDR2 YFSETQ.

The CDR3 DNA reads TGTGCCAGCAGCTTAGCGGAGTACAATGAGCAGTTCTTC. This sequence encodes CASSLAEYNEQFF. The V call is TRBV27, the J call TRBJ2-1, with D perhaps matching TRBD2 (6 bases). Germline lookup yields CDR1 MNHEY and CDR2 SMNVEV (reference sequence). Trimming took 6 bases from V and 4 from J, leaving 10 bases between them. There are 13 residues in the CDR3.

The chain couples TRBV6-5 to TRBJ2-1; D gene uncertain. The CDR3 sequence is 14 residues long. V was pared by 0 bases and J by 9 bases, with 12 bases between. The germline V gene encodes CDR1 MNHEY and CDR2 SVGAGI. CDR3 sequence (DNA): TGTGCCAGCAGTTACTCGACGGCCGTCGGTGAGCAGTTCTTC. This encodes CASSYSTAVGEQFF.

V gene TRBV5-5 combines with J gene TRBJ2-3, with TRBD1 as a possible D gene (6 bases). CDR1 is SGHKS and CDR2 is YYEKEE in the germline V gene (reference sequence). V lost 4 bases, J lost 1 base, and 13 bases lay in between. The length of the CDR3 is 15 residues. CDR3 DNA sequence: TGTGCCAGCAGCATTGCCAGGGGCGGCACAGATACGCAGTATTTT. Protein product: CASSIARGGTDTQYF.

This sequence joins TRBV6-4 and TRBJ2-3, with 7 nucleotides matching TRBD2. Looked up from germline, CDR1 is MRHNA and CDR2 is SNTAGT. V shed 3 bases, J shed 4 bases, and the junction held 10 bases outside the gene matches. The CDR3 sequence is 16 residues long. CDR3 residues: CASSEVAGENPDTQYF. CDR3 sequence (DNA): TGTGCCAGCAGTGAAGTTGCGGGAGAAAACCCAGATACGCAGTATTTT.

The table lists this clone with a count of one. The chain joins TRBV6-4 to TRBJ1-5; D is undetermined. CDR3 length equals 13 residues. The germline V gene has CDR1 MRHNA and CDR2 SNTAGT. Trimming removed 4 bases from V and 3 bases from J, with 7 bases in between. The CDR3 sequence: CASSAQANQPQHF. CDR3 nucleotide sequence: TGTGCCAGCAGTGCCCAGGCCAATCAGCCCCAGCATTTT.

The J gene is TRBJ1-2, the V gene TRBV7-9; weak D call: TRBD1 (5 bases). Trimming pared 3 bases from V and 0 bases from J, leaving 8 bases between. This CDR3 has 14 amino acids. CDR1 and CDR2 (germline): SEHNR, FQNEAQ (reference sequence). The CDR3 loop is CASSFGHTNYGYTF. The CDR3 DNA sequence: TGTGCCAGCAGCTTTGGACACACTAACTATGGCTACACCTTC. The entire variable domain, with the rest obtained from reference TRBV7-9 and TRBJ1-2, is as follows: DTGVSQNPRHKITKRGQNVTFRCDPISEHNRLYWYRQTLGQGPEFLTYFQNEAQLEKSRLLSDRFSAERPKGSFSTLEIQRTEQGDSAMYLCASSFGHTNYGYTFGSGTRLTVV.

Points on this clone: The same CDR3 also results from other DNA sequences found in this sample. The rearrangement links TRBV9 to TRBJ2-3; D tentatively reads TRBD1 or TRBD2 (6 bases each). The V end lost 0 bases, the J end lost 0 bases, and 8 bases lay between the germline ends. From germline, CDR1 is SGDLS and CDR2 YYNGEE. This CDR3 has 15 residues. The CDR3: CASSVGGASTDTQYF. In DNA form, the CDR3 reads TGTGCCAGCAGCGTAGGGGGGGCCAGCACAGATACGCAGTATTTT.

This rearrangement joins TRBV5-5 to TRBJ1-2, with D maybe TRBD1 (5 bases). Germline assignment: CDR1 SGHKS and CDR2 YYEKEE (reference sequence). The CDR3 consists of 13 residues. Trimming shortened V by 7 bases and J by 7 bases, and 17 bases separated the two germline ends. DNA for the CDR3: TGTGCCAGCGAGTCCTCGGGGGTAGGTGGCTACACCTTC. Protein: CASESSGVGGYTF.

The chain couples TRBV29-1 to TRBJ2-2, with D maybe TRBD2 (5 bases). This CDR3 contains 13 residues. V gave up 6 bases and J gave up 2 bases, with 10 bases separating them. Germline CDR1 and CDR2: SQVTM and ANQGSEA. The CDR3: CSVLSVNTGELFF. The CDR3 nucleotides read TGCAGCGTACTTAGCGTCAACACCGGGGAGCTGTTTTTT.

The chain carries TRBV6-5 and TRBJ2-7; TRBD1 is a possible D gene (5 bases). The CDR3 extends over 16 amino acids. Trimming cost V 4 bases and J 3 bases, with 19 bases left between them. Germline V gene data show CDR1 as MNHEY and CDR2 as SVGAGI. The CDR3 region is CASSSAQGSLLYEQYF. The CDR3, as DNA: TGTGCCAGCAGTTCCGCCCAGGGTTCTCTCCTCTACGAGCAGTACTTC.

The chain joins TRBV27 to TRBJ2-1; D might be TRBD2 (5 bases). Per the germline V gene, CDR1 is MNHEY and CDR2 is SMNVEV (reference sequence). The CDR3 totals 11 residues. The V end was cut by 5 bases, the J end by 14 bases, with 13 bases between. CDR3 DNA sequence: TGTGCCAGCAGTGCGGGCATGTTGGAGTTCTTC. Protein product: CASSAGMLEFF.

The chain recombines TRBV15 with TRBJ2-5; 9 nucleotides line up with TRBD1. Germline V gives CDR1 LNHNV, CDR2 YYDKDF (reference sequence). The CDR3 runs 16 residues. The J segment lost 4 bases and the V segment lost 4 bases, leaving 10 bases of the junction unmatched. In DNA form, the CDR3 reads TGTGCCACCAGCAATACGTATGGGACAGGGCTAGAGACCCAGTACTTC. It is translated as CATSNTYGTGLETQYF.

The CDR3 region is CASSLTGTGVNEQFF. The DNA for the CDR3 is TGTGCCAGTAGTCTTACCGGGACAGGGGTCAATGAGCAGTTCTTC. The chain has TRBV19 and TRBJ2-1; 10 bases match TRBD1. Germline lookup yields CDR1 LNHDA and CDR2 SQIVND (reference sequence). J was trimmed by 6 bases and V by 5 bases; bases with no gene match: 7. There are 15 residues in the CDR3. The complete variable domain, with remaining parts taken from reference TRBV19 and TRBJ2-1, reads DGGITQSPKYLFRKEGQNVTLSCEQNLNHDAMYWYRQDPGQGLRLIYYSQIVNDFQKGDIAEGYSVSREKKESFPLTVTSAQKNPTAFYLCASSLTGTGVNEQFFGPGTRLTVL.

The gene calls are TRBV11-2 and TRBJ2-1; 11 bases map to TRBD2. J was trimmed by 2 bases and V by 3 bases; bases with no gene match: 3. The CDR3 spans 16 residues. Germline V lookup: CDR1 SGHAT, CDR2 FQNNGV. CDR3 amino acids: CASSFATSGAYNEQFF. The DNA for the CDR3 is TGTGCCAGCAGCTTTGCGACTAGCGGGGCCTACAATGAGCAGTTCTTC.

The chain couples TRBV27 to TRBJ2-1, with D possibly matching TRBD2 (5 bases). Germline lookup yields CDR1 MNHEY and CDR2 SMNVEV (reference sequence). The CDR3 length is 13 residues. Trimming shortened V by 8 bases and J by 8 bases, and 16 bases separated the two germline ends. This chain's CDR3 is CASALGSIDEQFF. The DNA for the CDR3 is TGTGCCAGCGCCCTGGGGAGCATCGATGAGCAGTTCTTC.

This rearrangement joins TRBV6-6 to TRBJ2-7; unclear D gene. Germline CDR1 and CDR2: MNHNY and SVGAGI (reference sequence). This CDR3 is 12 amino acids long. The ends were cut back, 5 bases at V and 6 bases at J, with 11 bases in the middle. CDR3 DNA sequence: TGTGCCAGCAGTCAGTTAGGCCCCGAGCAGTACTTC. Translating gives CASSQLGPEQYF.

The J gene is TRBJ2-1, the V gene TRBV29-1; 7 bases match TRBD1. V dropped 5 bases and J dropped 6; count of bases not matched to a gene: 13. Per the germline V gene, CDR1 is SQVTM and CDR2 is ANQGSEA. The CDR3 consists of 15 residues. The CDR3 is CSVSTGAPSGNEQFF. CDR3 bases: TGCAGCGTTTCTACAGGGGCGCCGTCCGGCAATGAGCAGTTCTTC.

CDR3 DNA: TGTGCCAGCAGAACCAGCTACGAGCAGTACTTC. Amino acid sequence: CASRTSYEQYF. V and J are TRBV2 and TRBJ2-7, with D uncertain. Germline loops: CDR1 SNHLY, CDR2 FYNNEI. CDR3 length equals 11 residues. Deletions cut 6 bases from V and 3 bases from J, with 6 bases between.

The chain joins TRBV9 to TRBJ2-7; 9 nucleotides match TRBD2. The ends lost 7 bases at V and 4 bases at J; junction bases unmatched: 12. Per germline, CDR1 SGDLS and CDR2 YYNGEE. CDR3 length equals 15 residues. The CDR3 DNA reads as TGTGCCAGCCCTCCCCAAGGACTAGCGTGTTACGAGCAGTACTTC. Amino acid sequence: CASPPQGLACYEQYF.

The J gene is TRBJ1-6, the V gene TRBV5-6; D is unresolved. Germline CDR1 and CDR2: SGHDT and YYEEEE. Between the trimmed V and J ends, which lost 2 bases and 7 bases, there was a span of 4 bases. The CDR3 loop spans 12 amino acids. DNA for the CDR3: TGTGCCAGCAGCTTCGTGAATTCACCCCTCCACTTT. This codes for CASSFVNSPLHF.

The rearrangement links TRBV27 to TRBJ2-7, with 7 bases matching TRBD1. The CDR3 extends over 13 amino acids. Germline V gene lookup returns CDR1 MNHEY and CDR2 SMNVEV (reference sequence). The ends lost 2 bases at V and 3 bases at J; junction bases unmatched: 1. CDR3 sequence (DNA): TGTGCCAGCAGTTTAGGACAGGACTACGAGCAGTACTTC. Translating it yields CASSLGQDYEQYF.

V usage is TRBV5-6 and J usage is TRBJ1-5; a weak D match, TRBD1 (5 bases). The germline gives CDR1 SGHDT, CDR2 YYEEEE. The CDR3 runs 15 residues. Between the trimmed V and J ends, which lost 7 bases and 5 bases, there was a span of 19 bases. Written as DNA, the CDR3 is TGTGCCAGCCAATCAGGGTTTTCGGACTATCAGCCCCAGCATTTT. Translating it yields CASQSGFSDYQPQHF.

The chain uses TRBV27 and TRBJ2-3, with 9 bases fitting TRBD1. The CDR3 consists of 18 residues. In germline, CDR1 is MNHEY, CDR2 SMNVEV (reference sequence). The V segment lost 4 bases and the J segment 3 bases; nucleotides outside the gene matches: 14. CDR3 sequence: CASSSRYWTGVGTDTQYF. In DNA, the CDR3 is TGTGCCAGCAGTTCCAGATACTGGACAGGGGTCGGGACAGATACGCAGTATTTT.

J is TRBJ2-1 and V is TRBV14, with 10 bases lining up with TRBD2. CDR1 and CDR2 (germline): SGHDN, FVKESK. The CDR3 is 18 amino acids. V shed 4 bases, J shed 1 base, and the junction held 10 bases outside the gene matches. The CDR3 loop is CASSPGHRTSGSYNEQFF. For the CDR3, the DNA is TGTGCCAGCAGCCCGGGACACAGGACTAGCGGATCCTACAATGAGCAGTTCTTC. The variable domain in full, completed from reference TRBV14 and TRBJ2-1, reads EAGVTQFPSHSVIEKGQTVTLRCDPISGHDNLYWYRRVMGKEIKFLLHFVKESKQDESGMPNNRFLAERTGGTYSTLKVQPAELEDSGVYFCASSPGHRTSGSYNEQFFGPGTRLTVL.

The chain has TRBV30 and TRBJ1-4, with 7 bases lining up with TRBD1. Trimming took 2 bases from V and 6 from J; bases not matched to a gene: 3. CDR3 length: 13 amino acids. CDR1 and CDR2 from the germline V gene are GTSNPN and SVGIG (reference sequence). The CDR3 is CAWSSGTDEKLFF. CDR3 sequence (DNA): TGTGCCTGGAGTTCCGGGACAGATGAAAAACTGTTTTTT.